The 16 T cell receptor beta chains below all came from one sample that was sequenced in a study of T cell clonotyping in hematopoietic cell transplantation. The protocol was immunoSEQ multiplex PCR, while the TCRdb copy is restricted to in-frame clones and leaves out a portion. The table records 15,000 to 20,000 clones, 79% of them present only once. The sequencing sample was made of peripheral blood mononuclear cells. All receptors come from a man aged 60 to 75 in good health. Some clones in this sample may be carry-over from other donors' samples.

The chain recombines TRBV6-6 with TRBJ1-5, with D maybe TRBD1 (6 bases). This CDR3 comprises 15 residues. Germline-derived CDR1 and CDR2 are MNHNY and SVGAGI (reference sequence). Trimming took 0 bases from V and 2 from J, leaving 8 bases between them. CDR3 in amino acids: CASSYSRGGNQPQHF. CDR3 nucleotide sequence: TGTGCCAGCAGTTACTCCAGGGGTGGCAATCAGCCCCAGCATTTT.

This clone has only a few counts. This chain connects TRBV7-2 to TRBJ2-5; 14 bases map to TRBD2. Germline V gene data show CDR1 as SGHTA and CDR2 as FQGNSA. The CDR3 length is 16 residues. The V gene end was trimmed by 0 bases and the J gene end by 6 bases; junction bases not matched to a gene: 3. The CDR3 DNA sequence: TGTGCCAGCAGCTTAGCGGGACTAGCGGGAGAAAAGACCCAGTACTTC. Encoded protein: CASSLAGLAGEKTQYF.

This clone was counted a single time. The chain recombines TRBV4-1 with TRBJ1-1; D is unclear. Between the trimmed V and J ends, which lost 0 bases and 3 bases, there was a span of 8 bases. The CDR3 sequence is 14 residues long. The germline V gene has CDR1 MGHRA and CDR2 YSYEKL. In DNA form, the CDR3 reads TGCGCCAGCAGCCAAGAAACTGATTACACTGAAGCTTTCTTT. Protein sequence: CASSQETDYTEAFF.

This chain uses TRBV5-1 with TRBJ2-3; no definite D call. The V end lost 0 bases, the J end lost 0 bases, and 8 bases lay between the germline ends. The CDR3 length is 15 residues. Germline assignment: CDR1 SGHRS and CDR2 YFSETQ. The CDR3 protein is CASSLDVGSTDTQYF. CDR3 nucleotide sequence: TGCGCCAGCAGCTTGGATGTAGGCAGCACAGATACGCAGTATTTT.

The chain combines TRBV13 with TRBJ2-1, with D hard to call. In germline, CDR1 is PRHDT, CDR2 FYEKMQ (reference sequence). V gave up 5 bases and J gave up 11 bases, with 22 bases separating them. The CDR3 is made up of 15 amino acids. CDR3 in DNA: TGTGCCAGCAGCGACCTAACGGGTATGCTCGGTCAGCAGTTCTTC. It specifies CASSDLTGMLGQQFF.

A word on this clone: The same CDR3 is also encoded by other DNA sequences in this sample. The V and J genes are TRBV7-9 and TRBJ1-4, with D unresolved. Germline V gene sequence: CDR1 SEHNR, CDR2 FQNEAQ (reference sequence). The length of the CDR3 is 14 residues. Between the trimmed V and J ends, which lost 2 bases and 6 bases, there was a span of 10 bases. CDR3 bases: TGTGCCAGCAGCTTAAGGAGGGAAGATGAAAAACTGTTTTTT. Protein product: CASSLRREDEKLFF.

The V gene is TRBV29-1, the J gene TRBJ1-2; no reliable D call. V lost 7 bases and J 4 bases, leaving 22 bases between the germline ends. The CDR3 runs 15 residues. Germline assignment: CDR1 SQVTM and CDR2 ANQGSEA. This CDR3 reads CSARMPGRETYGYTF. CDR3 DNA: TGCAGCGCCCGGATGCCTGGTCGGGAGACCTATGGCTACACCTTC. The whole variable domain, filled in from reference TRBV29-1 and TRBJ1-2, reads SAVISQKPSRDICQRGTSLTIQCQVDSQVTMMFWYRQQPGQSLTLIATANQGSEATYESGFVIDKFPISRPNLTFSTLTVSNMSPEDSSIYLCSARMPGRETYGYTFGSGTRLTVV.

This sequence joins TRBV2 and TRBJ2-1; 14 nucleotides line up with TRBD2. The V gene's germline CDR1 is SNHLY and CDR2 FYNNEI. V lost 1 base to trimming and J lost 14 bases; unmatched junction nucleotides: 7. The CDR3 extends over 15 amino acids. CDR3 DNA: TGTGCCAGCAGTGAAGGACTAGCGGGGGGGATTCAGAAGTTCTTC. Encoded protein: CASSEGLAGGIQKFF. Full variable domain (rest looked up from reference TRBV2 and TRBJ2-1): EPEVTQTPSHQVTQMGQEVILRCVPISNHLYFYWYRQILGQKVEFLVSFYNNEISEKSEIFDDQFSVERPDGSNFTLKIRSTKLEDSAMYFCASSEGLAGGIQKFFGPGTRLTVL.

The chain is built from TRBV28 and TRBJ2-1; 9 bases are shared with TRBD1. Germline trimming cut 1 base from V and 8 bases from J; bases unmatched to any gene: 15. Per the germline V gene, CDR1 is MDHEN and CDR2 is SYDVKM. The CDR3 covers 18 residues. This CDR3 reads CASSLSAQGASDGDEQFF. In DNA, the CDR3 is TGTGCCAGCAGTTTATCAGCACAGGGGGCATCCGACGGGGATGAGCAGTTCTTC.

This chain links TRBV25-1 with TRBJ1-2, with 10 bases lining up with TRBD1. The CDR3 totals 16 residues. The trim removed 6 bases at V and 4 bases at J, leaving 11 bases unmatched. CDR1 and CDR2 (germline): MGHDK, SYGVNS. CDR3 coding DNA: TGTGCCAGCAGATCAGCGGGGGACAGGGGAACCTATGGCTACACCTTC. The encoded protein is CASRSAGDRGTYGYTF.

The chain uses TRBV6-1 and TRBJ1-3; D gene unclear. The CDR3 totals 12 residues. V shed 5 bases and J shed 4 bases, with 6 bases lying between them. Germline V CDR1 and CDR2: MNHNS, SASEGT. The CDR3 DNA follows: TGTGCCAGCAGTTTTTCCGGAAACACCATATATTTT. It yields the protein CASSFSGNTIYF.

This clone was found once. The V call is TRBV6-1, the J call TRBJ2-1; D may be TRBD2 (6 bases). The CDR3 covers 16 residues. The ends were cut back, 4 bases at V and 9 bases at J, with 22 bases in the middle. Germline CDR1 reads MNHNS; CDR2 reads SASEGT. The CDR3 loop is CASSARTGLAPSEQFF. CDR3 in DNA: TGTGCCAGCAGTGCCCGGACGGGACTCGCCCCTAGTGAGCAGTTCTTC.

The V and J genes are TRBV11-1 and TRBJ2-7; the D is unclear. The CDR3 consists of 13 residues. Germline V gene lookup returns CDR1 SGHAT and CDR2 FQDESV (reference sequence). The ends were cut back, 0 bases at V and 3 bases at J, with 6 bases in the middle. The CDR3 spells CASSLARYYEQYF. The CDR3 nucleotides are TGTGCCAGCAGCTTAGCCCGATACTACGAGCAGTACTTC.

The J gene is TRBJ2-5, the V gene TRBV25-1; D may be TRBD2 (6 bases). The CDR3 spans 14 residues. CDR1 and CDR2 (germline): MGHDK, SYGVNS. V was cut by 2 bases and J by 4 bases, with 11 bases left in between. Here the CDR3 reads CASSELARGETQYF. The CDR3 DNA reads as TGTGCCAGCAGTGAACTAGCGAGGGGAGAGACCCAGTACTTC.

This clone showed up just a few times. The chain recombines TRBV7-8 with TRBJ1-6; 8 positions match TRBD1. The junction had 8 bases not matched to a gene; V was cut back by 0 bases and J by 10 bases. There are 16 residues in the CDR3. Germline loops: CDR1 SGHVS, CDR2 FQNEAQ. CDR3: CASSLAPGQVWSPLHF. The CDR3 nucleotides read TGTGCCAGCAGCTTAGCACCGGGACAGGTTTGGTCACCCCTCCACTTT.

This sequence joins TRBV6-5 and TRBJ1-1; D gene uncertain. Germline CDR1 reads MNHEY; CDR2 reads SVGAGI. V lost 0 bases, J lost 7 bases, and 15 bases lay in between. CDR3 length: 15 amino acids. CDR3 DNA: TGTGCCAGCAGTTACTCGATTAATTGGGCAGGTGAAGCTTTCTTT. Protein: CASSYSINWAGEAFF.